Shown below are 17 T cell receptor beta chains from a single sample sequenced in a study of blood T cell repertoires in COVID-19. Produced via immunoSEQ multiplex PCR; TCRdb's table is partial and in-frame only. Of around 98,000 clones listed, 84% were seen once; the top ten hold 15% to 20%. The sample comprised peripheral blood. The receptor source for this set is an older woman with acute or convalescent COVID-19.

The chain joins TRBV11-3 to TRBJ1-6, with 7 bases lining up with TRBD1. V dropped 3 bases and J dropped 9; count of bases not matched to a gene: 11. CDR3 size: 16 residues. Germline values: CDR1 SGHNT, CDR2 YENEEA. CDR3: CASSFNRGQGGSPLHF. For the CDR3, the DNA is TGTGCCAGCAGCTTTAATAGGGGGCAGGGAGGTTCACCCCTCCACTTT.

The V call is TRBV19, the J call TRBJ1-4; D possibly corresponds to TRBD1 (6 bases). The V gene lost 4 bases and the J gene lost 0 bases, with 12 bases spanning the gap. The CDR3 spans 16 residues. Looked up from germline, CDR1 is LNHDA and CDR2 is SQIVND (reference sequence). The CDR3 region has the DNA TGTGCCAGTAGTAAGGACAGTGCCGCAACTAATGAAAAACTGTTTTTT. Amino acids: CASSKDSAATNEKLFF.

The chain is built from TRBV28 and TRBJ2-1, with 7 positions matching TRBD1. CDR1 and CDR2 (germline): MDHEN, SYDVKM. J gave up 7 bases and V 5 bases, and 11 bases lay outside the gene matches. This CDR3 comprises 15 residues. Here the CDR3 reads CASSPGEGGANEQFF. The CDR3 coding sequence is TGTGCCAGCAGTCCCGGGGAAGGGGGCGCAAATGAGCAGTTCTTC.

V usage is TRBV6-6 and J usage is TRBJ1-4, with 8 bases lining up with TRBD1. Trimming cost V 4 bases and J 6 bases; bases outside gene matches: 4. CDR1 is MNHNY and CDR2 is SVGAGI in the germline V gene (reference sequence). The CDR3 consists of 14 residues. CDR3 coding DNA: TGTGCCAGCAGTTCTCGACAGGGGTATGAAAAACTGTTTTTT. This translates into CASSSRQGYEKLFF.

In its sample, this clone was seen once. This chain links TRBV15 with TRBJ1-5, with no clear D. Trimming removed 0 bases from V and 7 bases from J, with 4 bases in between. The germline V gene encodes CDR1 LNHNV and CDR2 YYDKDF (reference sequence). CDR3 size: 12 residues. CDR3 sequence reads: CATSRDRQPQHF. Here the CDR3 DNA reads TGTGCCACCAGCAGAGATCGGCAGCCCCAGCATTTT.

This chain links TRBV6-2 or TRBV6-3 with TRBJ2-1; D remains ambiguous. Germline V gives CDR1 MNHEY, CDR2 SVGEGT. V was shortened by 6 bases and J by 4 bases, with 25 bases between the two germline ends. There are 18 residues in the CDR3. The CDR3: CASSPAADAASKYNEQFF. CDR3 coding DNA: TGTGCCAGCAGCCCAGCCGCTGATGCGGCATCGAAATACAATGAGCAGTTCTTC.

The chain carries TRBV27 and TRBJ2-1, with 8 bases identical to TRBD2. Germline loops: CDR1 MNHEY, CDR2 SMNVEV (reference sequence). V gave up 4 bases and J gave up 5 bases; unmatched junction bases: 7. The length of the CDR3 is 15 residues. The DNA of the CDR3 is TGTGCCAGCAGTTCTGTACTAGCGGTGCACAATGAGCAGTTCTTC. Its translation is CASSSVLAVHNEQFF.

V gene TRBV7-8 combines with J gene TRBJ2-7; maybe TRBD2 (7 bases). CDR3 length: 15 amino acids. Germline V gene lookup returns CDR1 SGHVS and CDR2 FQNEAQ. The germline V and J ends were trimmed by 6 bases and 0 bases, with 15 bases remaining between them. CDR3 bases: TGTGCCAGCAGTTTCGGGGGGCCGAGCTCCTACGAGCAGTACTTC. It translates to CASSFGGPSSYEQYF.

V and J are TRBV6-6 and TRBJ1-2, with 7 bases fitting TRBD1. Trimming took 4 bases from V and 3 from J; bases not matched to a gene: 2. The germline V gene has CDR1 MNHNY and CDR2 SVGAGI (reference sequence). This CDR3 is 13 amino acids long. CDR3 nucleotide sequence: TGTGCCAGCAGTTCAACAGGGGACTATGGCTACACCTTC. This translates into CASSSTGDYGYTF.

The chain recombines TRBV3-1 (or the pseudogene TRBV3-2) with TRBJ1-1, with a tentative D call TRBD1 (5 bases). Germline CDR1 is LGHDT and CDR2 is YNNKEL (reference sequence). Trimming stripped 0 bases from V and 1 base from J, with 6 bases between. This CDR3 comprises 14 residues. The DNA for the CDR3 is TGTGCCAGCAGCCAAGAACAGGCGAACACTGAAGCTTTCTTT. Translation: CASSQEQANTEAFF.

The chain links TRBV4-1 to TRBJ2-7; D possibly corresponds to TRBD2 (6 bases). The CDR3 sequence is 16 residues long. Germline CDR1 MGHRA, CDR2 YSYEKL. The V end lost 0 bases, the J end lost 0 bases, and 12 bases lay between the germline ends. The CDR3 reads CASSQEERGSSYEQYF. The CDR3 region has the DNA TGCGCCAGCAGCCAAGAGGAACGGGGGAGCTCCTACGAGCAGTACTTC.

The chain links TRBV5-8 to TRBJ1-5; D may be TRBD1 (6 bases). Germline CDR1 SGHTS, CDR2 YDEGEE. The germline V and J ends were trimmed by 1 base and 6 bases, with 14 bases remaining between them. The CDR3 sequence is 15 residues long. The CDR3 here is CASSLSIGQRQPQHF. CDR3 nucleotides: TGTGCCAGCAGCTTGAGCATCGGACAGCGTCAGCCCCAGCATTTT.

The chain combines TRBV7-2 with TRBJ2-1, with 7 bases that match TRBD2. The CDR3 has 16 amino acids. Germline loops: CDR1 SGHTA, CDR2 FQGNSA. The J segment lost 0 bases and the V segment lost 3 bases, leaving 5 bases of the junction unmatched. As DNA, the CDR3 is TGTGCCAGCAGCTTCTCTAGCGGAAGCTCCTACAATGAGCAGTTCTTC. Its protein is CASSFSSGSSYNEQFF.

This chain connects TRBV29-1 to TRBJ1-2, with a possible D match to TRBD1 (5 bases). Trimming took off 4 bases at V and 3 bases at J, with 9 bases between the two ends. The CDR3 loop spans 12 amino acids. Germline assignment: CDR1 SQVTM and CDR2 ANQGSEA. The CDR3 coding sequence is TGCAGCGTTGCCAGGGTAGACTATGGCTACACCTTC. Translation: CSVARVDYGYTF.

This chain connects TRBV11-2 to TRBJ1-3, with D unclear. Germline loops: CDR1 SGHAT, CDR2 FQNNGV. V was pared by 7 bases and J by 1 base, with 8 bases between. This CDR3 has 13 residues. CDR3 coding DNA: TGTGCCAGCACCTCGGGATCTGGAAACACCATATATTTT. It encodes CASTSGSGNTIYF. The variable domain in full, with the rest retrieved from reference TRBV11-2 and TRBJ1-3, is EAGVAQSPRYKIIEKRQSVAFWCNPISGHATLYWYQQILGQGPKLLIQFQNNGVVDDSQLPKDRFSAERLKGVDSTLKIQPAKLEDSAVYLCASTSGSGNTIYFGEGSWLTVV.

The CDR3, as DNA: TGTGCCAGCAGCCCCGAGGGTCTCACTTCAAGTGAAGCTTTCTTT. Protein sequence: CASSPEGLTSSEAFF. The V and J genes are TRBV9 and TRBJ1-1, with D uncertain. Germline values: CDR1 SGDLS, CDR2 YYNGEE. This CDR3 is 15 amino acids long. The germline V and J ends were trimmed by 4 bases and 7 bases, with 20 bases remaining between them. The whole variable domain, filled in from reference TRBV9 and TRBJ1-1, reads DSGVTQTPKHLITATGQRVTLRCSPRSGDLSVYWYQQSLDQGLQFLIQYYNGEERAKGNILERFSAQQFPDLHSELNLSSLELGDSALYFCASSPEGLTSSEAFFGQGTRLTVV.

The count of this clone is one. V usage is TRBV5-1 and J usage is TRBJ2-1; 7 nucleotides agree with TRBD1. Germline lookup yields CDR1 SGHRS and CDR2 YFSETQ. This CDR3 is built from 14 residues. V gave up 5 bases and J gave up 10 bases; unmatched junction bases: 12. CDR3 sequence reads: CASRGTRDSREQFF. For the CDR3, the DNA is TGCGCCAGCAGGGGAACACGGGACAGTCGAGAGCAGTTCTTC.